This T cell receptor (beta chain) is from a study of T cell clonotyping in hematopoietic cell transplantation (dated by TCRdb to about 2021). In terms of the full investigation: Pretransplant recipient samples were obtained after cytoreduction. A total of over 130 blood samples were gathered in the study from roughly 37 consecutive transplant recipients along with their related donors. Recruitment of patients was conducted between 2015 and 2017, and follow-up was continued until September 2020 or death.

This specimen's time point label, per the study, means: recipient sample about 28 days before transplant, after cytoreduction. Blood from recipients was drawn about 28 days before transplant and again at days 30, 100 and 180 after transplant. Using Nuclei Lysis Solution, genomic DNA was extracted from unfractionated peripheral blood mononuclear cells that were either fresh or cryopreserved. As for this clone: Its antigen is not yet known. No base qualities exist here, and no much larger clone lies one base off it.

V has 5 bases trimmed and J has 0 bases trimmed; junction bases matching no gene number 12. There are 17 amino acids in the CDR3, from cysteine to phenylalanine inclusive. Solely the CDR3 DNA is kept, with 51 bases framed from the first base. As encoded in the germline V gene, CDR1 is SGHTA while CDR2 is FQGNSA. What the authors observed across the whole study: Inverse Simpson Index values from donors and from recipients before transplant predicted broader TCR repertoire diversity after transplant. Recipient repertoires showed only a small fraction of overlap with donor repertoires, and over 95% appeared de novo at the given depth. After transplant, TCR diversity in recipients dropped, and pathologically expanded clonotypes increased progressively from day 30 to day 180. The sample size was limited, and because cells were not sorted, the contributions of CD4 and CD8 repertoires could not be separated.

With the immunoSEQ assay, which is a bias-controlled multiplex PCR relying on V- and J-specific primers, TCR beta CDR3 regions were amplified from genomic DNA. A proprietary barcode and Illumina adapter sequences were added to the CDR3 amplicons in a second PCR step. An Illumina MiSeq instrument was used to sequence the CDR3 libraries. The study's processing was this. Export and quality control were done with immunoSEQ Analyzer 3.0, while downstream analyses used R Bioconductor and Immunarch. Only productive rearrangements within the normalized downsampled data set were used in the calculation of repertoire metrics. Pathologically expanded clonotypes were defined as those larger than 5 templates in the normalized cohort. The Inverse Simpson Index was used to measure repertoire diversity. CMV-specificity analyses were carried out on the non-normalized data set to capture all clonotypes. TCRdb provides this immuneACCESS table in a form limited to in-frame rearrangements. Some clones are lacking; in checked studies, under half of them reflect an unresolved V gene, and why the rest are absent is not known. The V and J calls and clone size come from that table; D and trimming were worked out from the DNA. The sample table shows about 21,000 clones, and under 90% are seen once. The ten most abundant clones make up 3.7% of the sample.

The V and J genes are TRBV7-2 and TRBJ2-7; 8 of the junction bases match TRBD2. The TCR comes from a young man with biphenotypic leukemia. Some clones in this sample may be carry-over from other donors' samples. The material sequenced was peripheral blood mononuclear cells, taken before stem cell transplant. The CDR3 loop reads CASSVRATSGRSYEQYF. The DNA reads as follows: TGTGCCAGCAGCGTAAGGGCCACTAGCGGACGCTCCTACGAGCAGTACTTC.